This TCR beta chain was recovered during a study of blood T cell repertoires in COVID-19. Study summary: Italy, Spain and the United States were the sources of the convalescent and acute COVID-19 samples. T cells, B-cell-depleted T cells, or PBMCs provided the cDNA or gDNA that served as material.

The germline V gene has CDR1 MNHEY and CDR2 SVGAGI. After removal of 10 bases from V and 7 bases from J, the junction contained 10 bases not matched to a gene. The CDR3 length is 14 residues. Original handling: Reference gene primer amplification gave estimated nucleated cell counts. Here immunoSEQ multiplex PCR was the method, and the copy in TCRdb shows in-frame clones only, minus some. V, J and clone size reflect that table, while D and trimming were determined from the DNA. The table records 70,000 to 85,000 clones, about 83% of them present only once. This TCR came from a man at least 80 years old with active or convalescent COVID-19. This chain uses TRBV6-5 with TRBJ1-1; TRBD1 aligns across 12 bases. Sequenced: peripheral blood. Here the CDR3 reads CATHRDRGLGEAFF. In nucleotides, the CDR3 is TGTGCCACCCACCGGGACAGGGGGCTTGGTGAAGCTTTCTTT.